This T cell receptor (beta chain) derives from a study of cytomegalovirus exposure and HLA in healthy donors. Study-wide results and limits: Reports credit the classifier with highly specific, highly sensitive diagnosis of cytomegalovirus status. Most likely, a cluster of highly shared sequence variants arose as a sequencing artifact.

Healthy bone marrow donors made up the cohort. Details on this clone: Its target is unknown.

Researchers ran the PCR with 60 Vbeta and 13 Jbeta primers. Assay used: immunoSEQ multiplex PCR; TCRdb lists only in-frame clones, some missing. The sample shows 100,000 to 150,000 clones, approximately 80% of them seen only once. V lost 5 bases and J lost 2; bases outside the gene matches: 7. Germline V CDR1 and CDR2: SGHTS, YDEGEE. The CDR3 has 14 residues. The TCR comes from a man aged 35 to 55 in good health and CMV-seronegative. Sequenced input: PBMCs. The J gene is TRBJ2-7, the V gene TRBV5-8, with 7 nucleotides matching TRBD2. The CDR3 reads CASSSGTITYEQYF. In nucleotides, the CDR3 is TGTGCCAGCAGTTCGGGGACTATCACCTACGAGCAGTACTTC.